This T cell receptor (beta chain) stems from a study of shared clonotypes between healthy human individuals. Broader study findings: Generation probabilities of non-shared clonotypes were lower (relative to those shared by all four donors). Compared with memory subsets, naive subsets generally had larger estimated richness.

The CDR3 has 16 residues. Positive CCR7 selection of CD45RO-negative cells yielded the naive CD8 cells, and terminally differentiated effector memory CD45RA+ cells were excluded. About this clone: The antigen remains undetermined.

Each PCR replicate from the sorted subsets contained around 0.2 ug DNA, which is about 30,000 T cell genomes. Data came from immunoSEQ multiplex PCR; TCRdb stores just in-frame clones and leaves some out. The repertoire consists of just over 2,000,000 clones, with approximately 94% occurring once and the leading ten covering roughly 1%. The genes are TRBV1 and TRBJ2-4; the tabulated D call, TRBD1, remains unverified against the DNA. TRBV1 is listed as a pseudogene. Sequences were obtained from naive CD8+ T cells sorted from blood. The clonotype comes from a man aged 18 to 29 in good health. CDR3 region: CTSSQEVQGLQNIQYF. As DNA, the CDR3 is TGCACCAGCAGCCAAGAGGTCCAGGGGCTTCAAAACATTCAGTACTTC.